This T cell receptor (beta chain) was identified in a study of T cells in Graves' hyperthyroidism and ophthalmopathy. The study's findings and limits: Among thyroid clonotypes expanded above 0.001, most also appeared in blood. A median around 6.4 months before onset, the model predicted ophthalmopathy.

Researchers amplified the TCR beta CDR3 regions from RNA transcripts. A set of HTBI primers served as the primers for a first-round RT-PCR of the TCR CDR3. A single record per CDR3 protein comes from TCRdb applying MiXCR to the multiplex PCR reads. This table holds approximately 720,000 distinct CDR3 sequences, around 19% found once. The trim removed 0 bases at V and 7 bases at J, leaving 7 bases unmatched. The V gene's germline CDR1 is SGHDT and CDR2 YYEEEE. The CDR3 totals 17 residues. This clonotype was seen a handful of times. Its antigen is not known. The chain links TRBV5-6 to TRBJ1-6; 10 bases match TRBD1. The sequence was collected from a woman in her 50s with Graves' hyperthyroidism that later progressed to Graves' ophthalmopathy. Sample: blood. The CDR3, as DNA: TGTGCCAGCAGCTTGGGTCGTTCGGGACAGGGGAATTCACCCCTCCACTTT. It yields the protein CASSLGRSGQGNSPLHF.